These 14 T cell receptor beta chains were sequenced from one sample in a study of cytomegalovirus exposure and HLA in healthy donors. This PCR relied on a set of 60 Vbeta primers and 13 Jbeta primers. Assay: immunoSEQ multiplex PCR; the TCRdb copy retains only in-frame clones and omits some. The sample lists about 76,000 clones, more than 70% seen once, with 2% to 3% in the top ten. The sample taken for sequencing was PBMCs. The receptor set was obtained from a male donor in good health and CMV-seropositive.

The V and J genes are TRBV2 and TRBJ2-1; D is possibly TRBD2 (6 bases). The V end was cut by 7 bases, the J end by 7 bases, with 20 bases between. CDR3 length equals 15 residues. Germline V CDR1 and CDR2: SNHLY, FYNNEI. The CDR3: CASTPSGRDFNEQFF. CDR3 coding DNA: TGTGCCAGCACCCCCAGCGGGCGGGACTTTAATGAGCAGTTCTTC.

V usage is TRBV10-3 and J usage is TRBJ2-7; 9 nucleotides line up with TRBD2. This CDR3 contains 16 residues. V gave up 0 bases and J gave up 0 bases; unmatched junction bases: 3. CDR1 and CDR2 from the germline V gene are ENHRY and SYGVKD. CDR3 amino acids: CAISESSGRSSYEQYF. For the CDR3, the DNA is TGTGCCATCAGTGAGTCCAGCGGGAGGAGCTCCTACGAGCAGTACTTC.

The chain joins TRBV9 to TRBJ2-1; 9 nucleotides match TRBD2. The CDR3 totals 15 residues. Germline V CDR1 and CDR2: SGDLS, YYNGEE. V lost 3 bases, J lost 5 bases, and 6 bases stayed unmatched. The CDR3 here is CASSEDLAGNNEQFF. The CDR3, as DNA: TGTGCCAGCAGCGAGGATCTAGCGGGAAACAATGAGCAGTTCTTC.

This chain connects TRBV11-2 to TRBJ1-4; D is perhaps TRBD1 (6 bases). Germline V gives CDR1 SGHAT, CDR2 FQNNGV. V was shortened by 6 bases and J by 7 bases, with 21 bases between the two germline ends. The CDR3 is made up of 16 amino acids. The CDR3 sequence: CASSPRRQAIIEKLFF. The DNA for the CDR3 is TGTGCCAGCAGTCCAAGAAGACAGGCGATTATTGAAAAACTGTTTTTT. The full variable domain, completed using reference TRBV11-2 and TRBJ1-4, is EAGVAQSPRYKIIEKRQSVAFWCNPISGHATLYWYQQILGQGPKLLIQFQNNGVVDDSQLPKDRFSAERLKGVDSTLKIQPAKLEDSAVYLCASSPRRQAIIEKLFFGSGTQLSVL.

This clone has just a few counts. The chain recombines TRBV5-8 with TRBJ1-5, with 7 bases fitting TRBD1. Germline values: CDR1 SGHTS, CDR2 YDEGEE. V gave up 2 bases and J gave up 4 bases; unmatched junction bases: 6. The CDR3 runs to 15 residues. As DNA, the CDR3 is TGTGCCAGCAGCTTCCCCGACAGGGCAAATCAGCCCCAGCATTTT. Amino acids: CASSFPDRANQPQHF.

This clone was recorded once. The V and J genes are TRBV25-1 and TRBJ1-5, with TRBD1 as a possible D gene (6 bases). CDR1 and CDR2 (germline): MGHDK, SYGVNS. There are 16 residues in the CDR3. V was trimmed by 4 bases and J by 3 bases, leaving 16 bases between them. CDR3 loop: CASSGGHGGINQPQHF. Here the CDR3 DNA reads TGTGCCAGCAGTGGGGGGCATGGGGGAATCAATCAGCCCCAGCATTTT.

This chain connects TRBV27 to TRBJ1-3; D ambiguous. Germline V gene sequence: CDR1 MNHEY, CDR2 SMNVEV (reference sequence). The V and J ends lost 3 bases and 1 base respectively, with 10 bases between them. The length of the CDR3 is 15 residues. The CDR3 reads CASSLAGTSGNTIYF. In nucleotides, the CDR3 is TGTGCCAGCAGTTTGGCGGGAACATCTGGAAACACCATATATTTT.

The chain carries TRBV18 and TRBJ2-7; D is uncertain. V was cut by 6 bases and J by 0 bases, with 6 bases left in between. CDR1 is KGHSH, CDR2 LQKENI, per germline. The CDR3 contains 12 residues. The CDR3 protein is CASSGNSYEQYF. Written as DNA, the CDR3 is TGTGCCAGCTCTGGCAACTCCTACGAGCAGTACTTC. The whole variable domain, filled in from reference TRBV18 and TRBJ2-7, reads NAGVMQNPRHLVRRRGQEARLRCSPMKGHSHVYWYRQLPEEGLKFMVYLQKENIIDESGMPKERFSAEFPKEGPSILRIQQVVRGDSAAYFCASSGNSYEQYFGPGTRLTVT.

This chain uses TRBV4-1 with TRBJ2-7; 10 bases are a match to TRBD1. This CDR3 comprises 16 residues. Germline V lookup: CDR1 MGHRA, CDR2 YSYEKL. V shed 0 bases and J 3 bases; nucleotides not matched to a gene: 5. DNA for the CDR3: TGCGCCAGCAGCCAAGATAAGGACAGGGGGGTCTACGAGCAGTACTTC. Residues: CASSQDKDRGVYEQYF.

V gene TRBV30 combines with J gene TRBJ2-7, with a tentative D call TRBD1 (6 bases). This CDR3 has 12 amino acids. The germline V gene encodes CDR1 GTSNPN and CDR2 SVGIG (reference sequence). The V end lost 4 bases, the J end lost 3 bases, and 10 bases lay between the germline ends. This CDR3 is CAWTGHHYEQYF. The CDR3 DNA sequence: TGTGCCTGGACGGGACACCACTACGAGCAGTACTTC.

The J gene is TRBJ1-1, the V gene TRBV28; TRBD1 might be the D (5 bases). Trimming left V 6 bases short and J 4 bases short, with 9 bases between. Germline V gives CDR1 MDHEN, CDR2 SYDVKM. This CDR3 region has 12 residues. This chain's CDR3 is CASRGGTTEAFF. CDR3 bases: TGTGCCAGCAGGGGGGGTACCACTGAAGCTTTCTTT.

The chain has TRBV25-1 and TRBJ1-1; D might be TRBD1 (6 bases). The CDR3 contains 13 residues. Between the trimmed V and J ends, which lost 6 bases and 1 base, there was a span of 9 bases. Germline CDR1 reads MGHDK; CDR2 reads SYGVNS. The CDR3 is CASSGQRNTEAFF. As DNA, the CDR3 is TGTGCCAGCAGCGGACAGCGGAACACTGAAGCTTTCTTT.

V is TRBV27 and J is TRBJ2-5; TRBD2 aligns across 8 bases. The assigned J gene may be wrong: the sequence end matches TRBJ2-7 better. CDR1 is MNHEY, CDR2 SMNVEV, per germline (reference sequence). This CDR3 has 12 amino acids. CDR3 in DNA: TGTGCCAGAGCGGGAGACGTTTACGAGCAGTACTTC. Residues: CARAGDVYEQYF.

A remark on this clone: At one boundary the junction diverges from the germline segment, which might be a read error. The chain links TRBV11-2 to TRBJ2-1, with unresolved D. Germline values: CDR1 SGHAT, CDR2 FQNNGV. This CDR3 contains 11 residues. The CDR3 region is CASSLAVEQFF. The CDR3 DNA follows: TGTGCCAGCAGTTTAGCCGTAGAGCAGTTCTTC.